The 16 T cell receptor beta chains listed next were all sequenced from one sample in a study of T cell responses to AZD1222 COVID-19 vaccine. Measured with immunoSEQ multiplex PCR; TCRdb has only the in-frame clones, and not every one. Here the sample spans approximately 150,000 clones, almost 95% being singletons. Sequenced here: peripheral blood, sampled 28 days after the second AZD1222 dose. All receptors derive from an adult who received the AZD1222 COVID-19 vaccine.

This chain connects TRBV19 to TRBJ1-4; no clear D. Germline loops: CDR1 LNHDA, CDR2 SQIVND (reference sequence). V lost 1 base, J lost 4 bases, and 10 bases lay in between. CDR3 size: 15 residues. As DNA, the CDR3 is TGTGCCAGTAGTATAGGCGGAACTATTAATGAAAAACTGTTTTTT. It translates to CASSIGGTINEKLFF.

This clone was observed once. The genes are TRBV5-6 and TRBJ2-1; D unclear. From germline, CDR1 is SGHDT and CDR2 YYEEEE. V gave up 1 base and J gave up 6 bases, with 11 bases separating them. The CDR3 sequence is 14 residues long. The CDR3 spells CASSLRLNPNEQFF. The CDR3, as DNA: TGTGCCAGCAGCTTGCGGCTAAATCCCAATGAGCAGTTCTTC. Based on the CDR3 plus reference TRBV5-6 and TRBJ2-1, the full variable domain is DAGVTQSPTHLIKTRGQQVTLRCSPKSGHDTVSWYQQALGQGPQFIFQYYEEEERQRGNFPDRFSGHQFPNYSSELNVNALLLGDSALYLCASSLRLNPNEQFFGPGTRLTVL.

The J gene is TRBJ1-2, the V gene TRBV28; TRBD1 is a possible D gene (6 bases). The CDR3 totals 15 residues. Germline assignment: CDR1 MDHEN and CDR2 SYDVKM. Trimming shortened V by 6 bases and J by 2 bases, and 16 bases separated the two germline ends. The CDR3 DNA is TGTGCCAGCAGCCTGCGGGGCAGGGGCAACTATGGCTACACCTTC. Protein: CASSLRGRGNYGYTF.

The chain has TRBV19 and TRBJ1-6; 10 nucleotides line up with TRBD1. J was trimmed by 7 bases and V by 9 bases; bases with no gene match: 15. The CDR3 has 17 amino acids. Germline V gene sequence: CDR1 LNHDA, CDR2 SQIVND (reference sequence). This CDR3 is CASGTGATSLTNSPLHF. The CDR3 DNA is TGTGCCAGCGGGACAGGGGCCACTTCCCTTACGAATTCACCCCTCCACTTT.

CDR3 sequence (DNA): TGTGCCAGCAGCTTAGGGGGAAGGGGTTATGGCTACACCTTC. It yields the protein CASSLGGRGYGYTF. The chain joins TRBV7-8 to TRBJ1-2, with a weak D call TRBD1 (5 bases). V shed 1 base and J shed 5 bases, with 11 bases lying between them. The CDR3 runs 14 residues. Germline-derived CDR1 and CDR2 are SGHVS and FQNEAQ.

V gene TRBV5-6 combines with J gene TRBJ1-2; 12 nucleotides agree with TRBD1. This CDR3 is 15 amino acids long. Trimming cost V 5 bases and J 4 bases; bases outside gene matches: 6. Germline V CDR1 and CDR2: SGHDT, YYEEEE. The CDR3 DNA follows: TGTGCCAGCAGACCCGGGACAGGGGGCCTCTATGGCTACACCTTC. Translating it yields CASRPGTGGLYGYTF. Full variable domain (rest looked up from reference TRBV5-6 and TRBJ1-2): DAGVTQSPTHLIKTRGQQVTLRCSPKSGHDTVSWYQQALGQGPQFIFQYYEEEERQRGNFPDRFSGHQFPNYSSELNVNALLLGDSALYLCASRPGTGGLYGYTFGSGTRLTVV.

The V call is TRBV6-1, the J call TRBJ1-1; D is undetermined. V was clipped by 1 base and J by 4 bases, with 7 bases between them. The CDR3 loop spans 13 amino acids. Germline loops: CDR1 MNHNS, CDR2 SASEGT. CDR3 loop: CASSEGVSTEAFF. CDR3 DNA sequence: TGTGCCAGCAGTGAAGGTGTATCCACTGAAGCTTTCTTT.

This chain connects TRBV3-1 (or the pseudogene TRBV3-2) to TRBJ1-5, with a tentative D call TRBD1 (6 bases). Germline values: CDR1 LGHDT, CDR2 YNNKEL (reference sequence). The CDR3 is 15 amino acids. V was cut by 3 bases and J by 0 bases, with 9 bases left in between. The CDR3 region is CASSQGGASNQPQHF. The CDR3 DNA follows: TGTGCCAGCAGCCAGGGGGGGGCTAGCAATCAGCCCCAGCATTTT.

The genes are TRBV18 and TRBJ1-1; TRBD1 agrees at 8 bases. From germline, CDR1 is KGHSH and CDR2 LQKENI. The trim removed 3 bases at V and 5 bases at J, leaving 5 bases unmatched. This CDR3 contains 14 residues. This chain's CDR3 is CASSPPTGDTEAFF. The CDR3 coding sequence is TGTGCCAGCTCACCTCCGACAGGGGATACTGAAGCTTTCTTT.

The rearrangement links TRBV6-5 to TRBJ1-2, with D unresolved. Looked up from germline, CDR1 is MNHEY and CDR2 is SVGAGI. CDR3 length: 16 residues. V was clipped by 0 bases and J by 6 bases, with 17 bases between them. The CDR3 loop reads CASSYSISDRTDGYTF. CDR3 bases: TGTGCCAGCAGTTACTCGATATCGGATAGGACCGATGGCTACACCTTC.

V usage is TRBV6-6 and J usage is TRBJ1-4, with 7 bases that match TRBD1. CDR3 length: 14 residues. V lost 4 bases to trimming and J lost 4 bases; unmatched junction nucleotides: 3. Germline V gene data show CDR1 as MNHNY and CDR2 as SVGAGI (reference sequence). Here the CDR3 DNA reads TGTGCCAGCAGTTTCACAGGGGTTAATGAAAAACTGTTTTTT. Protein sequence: CASSFTGVNEKLFF.

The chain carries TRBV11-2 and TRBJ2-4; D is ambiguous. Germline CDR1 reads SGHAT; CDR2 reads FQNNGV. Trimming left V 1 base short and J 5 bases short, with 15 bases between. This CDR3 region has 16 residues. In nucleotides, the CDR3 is TGTGCCAGCAGCTTAGTGGTCGGGTACGCGCAAAACATTCAGTACTTC. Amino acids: CASSLVVGYAQNIQYF.

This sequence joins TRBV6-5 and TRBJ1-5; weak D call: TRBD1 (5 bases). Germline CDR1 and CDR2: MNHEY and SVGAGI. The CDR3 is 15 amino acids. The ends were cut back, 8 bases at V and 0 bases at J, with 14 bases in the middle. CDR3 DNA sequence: TGTGCCAGCCGGGAGGGGTCTTATAGCAATCAGCCCCAGCATTTT. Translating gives CASREGSYSNQPQHF.

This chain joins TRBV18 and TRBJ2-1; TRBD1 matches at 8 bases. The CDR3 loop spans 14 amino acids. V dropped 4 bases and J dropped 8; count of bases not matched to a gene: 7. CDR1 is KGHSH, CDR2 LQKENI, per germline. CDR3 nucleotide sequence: TGTGCCAGCTCACTACAGGGGGGAAGGGATGAGCAGTTCTTC. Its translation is CASSLQGGRDEQFF.

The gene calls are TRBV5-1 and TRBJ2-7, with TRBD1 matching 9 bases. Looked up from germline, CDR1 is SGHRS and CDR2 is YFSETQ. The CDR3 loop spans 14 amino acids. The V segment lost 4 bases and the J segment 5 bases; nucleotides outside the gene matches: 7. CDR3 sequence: CASSPRDRADEQYV. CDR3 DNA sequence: TGCGCCAGCAGCCCACGGGACAGGGCGGACGAGCAGTACGTC.

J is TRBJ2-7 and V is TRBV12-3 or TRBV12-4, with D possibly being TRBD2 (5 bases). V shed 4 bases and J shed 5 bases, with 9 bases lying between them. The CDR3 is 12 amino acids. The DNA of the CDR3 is TGTGCCAGCAGTTCGGTGAGGGACGAGCAGTACTTC. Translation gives CASSSVRDEQYF.